One T cell receptor (beta chain) is described in this entry. The V and J ends lost 3 bases and 5 bases, in that order; junction bases with no gene match: 6. This CDR3 region has 14 residues. CDR1 is SGHNT and CDR2 is YENEEA in the germline V gene. Researchers set a sequencing depth target of 1 in 200,000 to 1 in 1 million T cells. Produced via immunoSEQ multiplex PCR; TCRdb's table is partial and in-frame only. The sample consists of around 160,000 clones, roughly 86% of them appearing once. This specimen belongs to a study of cytotoxic CD8 clonotypes in ibrutinib-treated CLL. V is TRBV11-3 and J is TRBJ1-1, with 7 bases lining up with TRBD1. The sequence was collected from a human donor with chronic lymphocytic leukemia. Sample: PBMCs, taken after 12 months of ibrutinib treatment. DNA for the CDR3: TGTGCCAGCAGCTTTAGAGGGGGCCAGACTGAAGCTTTCTTT. Translating it yields CASSFRGGQTEAFF.